This T cell receptor (beta chain) was sequenced during a study of shared clonotypes between healthy human individuals. Deletions cut 7 bases from V and 6 bases from J, with 18 bases between. The CDR3 has 14 residues. CDR1 is SGHRS and CDR2 is YFSETQ in the germline V gene. TCRdb's table, derived via immunoSEQ multiplex PCR, lists solely in-frame clones and lacks some. The profile covers some 2.1 million clones, with about 95% appearing a single time and approximately 1.2% taken by the ten largest. Positively selected for CCR7, the CD45RO-negative cells used as naive CD8 cells excluded terminally differentiated effector memory CD45RA+ cells.

The source is a man aged 18 to 30 in good health. Material: naive CD8+ T cells sorted from blood. This chain connects TRBV5-1 to TRBJ2-3; weak D call: TRBD1 (7 bases). The CDR3 is CASAQIRGADTQYF. CDR3 nucleotides: TGCGCCAGCGCTCAAATCAGGGGGGCCGATACGCAGTATTTT.